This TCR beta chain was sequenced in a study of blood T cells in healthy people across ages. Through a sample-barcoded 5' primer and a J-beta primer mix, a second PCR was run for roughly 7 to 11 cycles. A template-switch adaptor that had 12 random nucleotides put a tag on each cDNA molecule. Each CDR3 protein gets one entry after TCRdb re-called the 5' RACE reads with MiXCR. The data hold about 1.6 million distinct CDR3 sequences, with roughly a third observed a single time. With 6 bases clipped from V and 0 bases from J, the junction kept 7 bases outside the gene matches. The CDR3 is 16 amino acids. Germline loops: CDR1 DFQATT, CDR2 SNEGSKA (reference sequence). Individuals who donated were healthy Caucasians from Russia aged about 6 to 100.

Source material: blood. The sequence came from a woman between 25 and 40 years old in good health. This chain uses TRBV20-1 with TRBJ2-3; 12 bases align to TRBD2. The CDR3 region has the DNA TGCAGTGCGTATCGAGGACTAGCGGGGAGCACAGATACGCAGTATTTT. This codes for CSAYRGLAGSTDTQYF.